The present T cell receptor (beta chain) was sequenced within a study of T cell responses to AZD1222 COVID-19 vaccine. The V end was cut by 8 bases, the J end by 1 base, with 11 bases between. CDR1 is ENHRY, CDR2 SYGVKD, per germline. This CDR3 contains 13 residues. Here immunoSEQ multiplex PCR was the method, and the copy in TCRdb shows in-frame clones only, minus some. The profile shows 140,000 to 150,000 clones, around 91% of them singletons. This sequence was found in an adult in good health. The chain joins TRBV10-3 to TRBJ1-1, with D unresolved. This material consisted of peripheral blood, taken on day 0 of AZD1222 vaccination. CDR3 loop: CAIEEGTNTEAFF. CDR3 in DNA: TGTGCCATCGAGGAGGGAACGAACACTGAAGCTTTCTTT.